These T cell receptor beta chains were read from a single sample in a study of cytomegalovirus exposure and HLA in healthy donors. Produced via immunoSEQ multiplex PCR; TCRdb's table is partial and in-frame only. The top ten hold about 5.6% of the sample, which has some 150,000 clones, roughly 87% seen once. The sample comprised PBMCs. The receptor set was obtained from a man aged 25-45 years in good health and CMV-seropositive. Each CDR3 is given with its conserved first and last residue. The order of the fields is V gene, clone size, D gene, J gene, CDR3 protein, CDR3 DNA. D genes are given only for firm matches. Clone size is not always given. Where it is, it says once, few, many or a class for expanded clones.

TRBV11-2	-	TRBD2	TRBJ2-3	CASSLGLAGGGKDTQYF	TGTGCCAGCAGCCTAGGACTAGCGGGAGGGGGCAAGGATACGCAGTATTTT
TRBV28	-	-	TRBJ2-7	CASSFKSGFDYEQYF	TGTGCCAGCAGTTTTAAGTCCGGGTTTGACTACGAGCAGTACTTC
TRBV7-2	once	TRBD1	TRBJ2-2	CASSIQGPTGELFF	TGTGCCAGCAGCATACAGGGGCCCACCGGGGAGCTGTTTTTT
TRBV21-1	-	-	TRBJ2-7	CASSPGTNSYEQYF	TGTGCCAGCAGCCCCGGGACAAACTCCTACGAGCAGTACTTC
TRBV6-5	-	TRBD2	TRBJ2-2	CASARGANTGELFF	TGTGCCAGCGCACGGGGGGCGAACACCGGGGAGCTGTTTTTT
TRBV15	-	TRBD2	TRBJ2-1	CATSRGLAGGNEQFF	TGTGCCACCAGTAGAGGACTAGCGGGGGGAAATGAGCAGTTCTTC
TRBV6-5	-	-	TRBJ2-1	CASSYGGHHNEQFF	TGTGCCAGCAGTTACGGGGGACACCACAATGAGCAGTTCTTC
TRBV7-2	-	-	TRBJ2-7	CASSQGLAVYEQYF	TGTGCCAGCAGCCAGGGGCTAGCGGTTTACGAGCAGTACTTC
TRBV6-5	-	-	TRBJ2-7	CASRQNYEQYF	TGTGCCAGCAGACAGAATTACGAGCAGTACTTC
TRBV7-2	-	TRBD2	TRBJ2-2	CASSPIGTSGAGELFF	TGTGCCAGCAGCCCTATTGGGACTAGCGGGGCCGGGGAGCTGTTTTTT
TRBV30	-	TRBD2	TRBJ2-3	CAWSPGLAGRTDTQYF	TGTGCCTGGTCACCGGGACTAGCGGGGAGAACAGATACGCAGTATTTT
TRBV20-1	-	-	TRBJ2-7	CSLVNSYEQYF	TGCAGCCTAGTTAACTCCTACGAGCAGTACTTC
TRBV19	-	TRBD1	TRBJ2-7	CASSWADRASEQYF	TGTGCCAGTAGTTGGGCTGACAGGGCTTCCGAGCAGTACTTC
TRBV6-1	-	TRBD1	TRBJ1-2	CASETDRGYGYTF	TGTGCCAGCGAGACGGACAGGGGATATGGCTACACCTTC
TRBV30	-	-	TRBJ1-3	CAWTREPSGNTIYF	TGTGCCTGGACAAGGGAGCCCTCTGGAAACACCATATATTTT
TRBV6-5	-	-	TRBJ2-5	CASKKGSSGETQYF	TGTGCCAGCAAAAAAGGGAGTAGCGGAGAGACCCAGTACTTC
TRBV7-9	-	-	TRBJ1-2	CSSSLPTGNYGYTF	TGTTCCAGCAGCCTCCCGACAGGAAACTATGGCTACACCTTC
TRBV12-5	-	-	TRBJ2-2	CASGSTGTSGELFF	TGTGCTAGTGGTTCGACAGGAACGAGCGGGGAGCTGTTTTTT
TRBV6-4	-	-	TRBJ1-3	CASVNRVSSGNTIYF	TGTGCCAGCGTAAACAGGGTGAGCTCTGGAAACACCATATATTTT
TRBV5-4	-	TRBD1	TRBJ1-2	CASSPQGGSYGYTF	TGTGCCAGCAGCCCACAGGGGGGTAGTTATGGCTACACCTTC
TRBV7-9	once	-	TRBJ1-1	CSSRQNTEAFF	TGTTCCAGCAGACAGAACACTGAAGCTTTCTTT
TRBV7-9	-	-	TRBJ1-5	CASSKDTSNQPQHF	TGTGCCAGCAGCAAGGACACGAGCAATCAGCCCCAGCATTTT
TRBV6-5	-	TRBD1	TRBJ1-3	CASSRGTDSGNTIYF	TGTGCCAGCAGCCGCGGGACAGACTCTGGAAACACCATATATTTT
TRBV5-6	-	-	TRBJ2-5	CASSPLARETQYF	TGTGCCAGCAGTCCCCTAGCGAGGGAGACCCAGTACTTC
TRBV27	-	TRBD1	TRBJ1-5	CASSFQGGQPQHF	TGTGCCAGCAGTTTTCAGGGGGGTCAGCCCCAGCATTTT
TRBV9	-	-	TRBJ2-5	CASSVEGGKETQYF	TGTGCCAGCAGCGTAGAAGGGGGTAAGGAGACCCAGTACTTC
TRBV11-3	once	-	TRBJ2-2	CASSLDYTGELFF	TGTGCCAGCAGCCTAGACTACACCGGGGAGCTGTTTTTT
TRBV7-2	-	-	TRBJ1-2	CASSPQGNYGYTF	TGTGCCAGCAGCCCACAGGGTAACTATGGCTACACCTTC
TRBV30	-	TRBD2	TRBJ2-2	CAWRGPSGSGELFF	TGTGCCTGGAGGGGACCTAGCGGGAGTGGGGAGCTGTTTTTT
TRBV30	few	TRBD2	TRBJ2-3	CAWSVGAGGLTDTQYF	TGTGCCTGGAGTGTAGGGGCGGGGGGGTTGACAGATACGCAGTATTTT
TRBV2	-	TRBD2	TRBJ2-1	CASSDRGSGSNEQFF	TGTGCCAGCAGTGACCGGGGTAGCGGGAGTAATGAGCAGTTCTTC
TRBV25-1	-	-	TRBJ2-5	CASSNTEFEETQYF	TGTGCCAGCAGTAACACAGAATTCGAAGAGACCCAGTACTTC
TRBV29-1	-	-	TRBJ1-1	CSVEGSPTLEAFF	TGCAGCGTTGAGGGCAGCCCAACCCTTGAAGCTTTCTTT
TRBV5-4	-	-	TRBJ2-7	CASSFRSYEQYF	TGTGCCAGCAGCTTCCGGTCCTACGAGCAGTACTTC
TRBV29-1	-	TRBD2	TRBJ2-3	CSVVSGGPTDTQYF	TGCAGCGTTGTCTCGGGGGGGCCCACAGATACGCAGTATTTT
TRBV7-9	-	-	TRBJ2-5	CSSTALISGGWETQYF	TGTTCCAGCACCGCGCTGATCAGTGGGGGGTGGGAGACCCAGTACTTC
TRBV27	-	-	TRBJ2-1	CASSFQGGTNEQFF	TGTGCCAGCAGTTTCCAGGGAGGAACAAATGAGCAGTTCTTC
TRBV7-6	-	-	TRBJ1-6	CASSYNSGGSSYNSPLHF	TGTGCCAGCAGTTACAATTCCGGGGGTAGCTCCTATAATTCACCCCTCCACTTT